The present TCR beta chain was sequenced within a study of glioma-infiltrating T cells after dendritic cell vaccination. Study-level findings and limits: No direct clonality-survival link was found; a diverse polyclonal response may matter.

The protocol was immunoSEQ multiplex PCR, while the TCRdb copy is restricted to in-frame clones and leaves out a portion. There are approximately 110,000 clones in the sample; around 91% occur only once, and 2.5% to 3.5% lies in the top ten. Note on this clone: The antigen is unknown.

Specified time point: after dendritic cell vaccination, including at tumor progression/relapse. The material was blood, obtained after dendritic cell vaccination. The sequence was collected from a human donor with glioblastoma.

CDR3 nucleotides: TGTGCCAGCAGTGTCGCCGGGACAGAAGAAGCTTTCTTT. It specifies CASSVAGTEEAFF. This chain joins TRBV25-1 and TRBJ1-1; 7 bases align to TRBD1. The V gene end was trimmed by 4 bases and the J gene end by 8 bases; junction bases not matched to a gene: 7. Germline assignment: CDR1 MGHDK and CDR2 SYGVNS. The CDR3 is made up of 13 amino acids.